This entry is about one T cell receptor (beta chain). The antigen remains unidentified. Sampling of blood occurred at baseline, cycle 4 day 1, and cycle 7 day 1. This sample is drawn from a study of OX40 agonist ivuxolimab in advanced cancers. Study-level findings and limits: Some of the nonresponding patients also showed low levels of normalized T-cell clonal expansion. At 0.1 to 3.0 mg/kg, clonal expansion of CD4+ and CD8+ blood T cells had occurred by week 6. On average, a greater number of expanded clones characterised CD8+ T cells relative to CD4+.

This CDR3 has 15 residues. Germline V lookup: CDR1 SGHTA, CDR2 FQGNSA. The V end was cut by 2 bases, the J end by 2 bases, with 10 bases between. Sequenced by immunoSEQ multiplex PCR; TCRdb stores in-frame clones only, minus some. The sample has about 75,000 clones; under 95% are singletons. The source is an adult with an advanced solid tumor such as melanoma, head and neck, liver or kidney cancer. V and J are TRBV7-2 and TRBJ1-3, with a weak D call TRBD1 (6 bases). The input for sequencing was CD4+ or CD8+ T cells sorted from blood, taken in a trial of the OX40 agonist ivuxolimab. The CDR3 DNA reads as TGTGCCAGCAGCTTAATGGGGGCCCCTGGAAACACCATATATTTT. Its translation is CASSLMGAPGNTIYF.